These T cell receptor beta chains were read from a single sample in a study of cytomegalovirus exposure and HLA in healthy donors. Assay used: immunoSEQ multiplex PCR; TCRdb lists only in-frame clones, some missing. The sample has about 160,000 clones, 60% to 80% seen once. The sequenced sample was PBMCs. The receptors stem from a young man in good health and CMV-seropositive. CDR3s include the opening cysteine and the closing phenylalanine or tryptophan. D genes are given only for firm matches. Clone size, where shown, is once, few, many, or a class for clones that have expanded.

TRBJ1-1 | TRBD1 | TRBV12-5 | NA | TGTGCTAGTGGCCTACCGAACAGGGGCACTGAAGCTTTCTTT | CASGLPNRGTEAFF
TRBJ2-5 | TRBD2 | TRBV4-2 | NA | TGTGCCAGCAGCCAAGATGCGGCGGGGGGGTGGGAGACCCAGTACTTC | CASSQDAAGGWETQYF
TRBJ1-1 | TRBD1 | TRBV7-9 | NA | TGTGCCAGCAGCTTGGGACAGGGGATTGAAGCTTTCTTT | CASSLGQGIEAFF
TRBJ2-7 | NA | TRBV30 | once | TGTGCCTGGAGCGGGACACCAGGCTCCTACGAGCAGTACTTC | CAWSGTPGSYEQYF
TRBJ2-6 | NA | TRBV9 | NA | TGTGCCAGCAGCCATCAGCGGTCGGGGTCTGGGGCCAACGTCCTGACTTTC | CASSHQRSGSGANVLTF
TRBJ2-7 | TRBD1 | TRBV5-4 | NA | TGTGCCAGCAGCTCCGACAGGGCTTACGAGCAGTACTTC | CASSSDRAYEQYF
TRBJ2-3 | TRBD2 | TRBV9 | NA | TGTGCCAGCAGCGAGTCAGGGCTAGCGGGGGTCACAGATACGCAGTATTTT | CASSESGLAGVTDTQYF
TRBJ2-6 | NA | TRBV12-5 | NA | TGTGCTAGTGGTTTGATTTTGGGGGCCGTCTCTGGGGCCAACGTCCTGACTTTC | CASGLILGAVSGANVLTF
TRBJ2-3 | TRBD2 | TRBV10-3 | NA | TGTGCCATCAGGGCAGCGGGGATCACAGATACGCAGTATTTT | CAIRAAGITDTQYF
TRBJ2-7 | NA | TRBV30 | few | TGTGCCTGGGCAACAGGGACCTACGAGCAGTACTTC | CAWATGTYEQYF
TRBJ2-4 | TRBD1 | TRBV5-3 | NA | TGTGCCAGAAGCCGGACAGGGCTAGCCAAAAACATTCAGTACTTC | CARSRTGLAKNIQYF
TRBJ2-6 | NA | TRBV28 | NA | TGTGCCAGCGGAAGACAGGCCCTGACTTTC | CASGRQALTF
TRBJ2-2 | NA | TRBV19 | NA | TGTGCCAGTAGTGATTGGACAGATGGCACCGGGGAGCTGTTTTTT | CASSDWTDGTGELFF
TRBJ2-3 | TRBD2 | TRBV4-2 | once | TGTGCCAGCAGCCAAGAATACCTAGCGGGGACTAGCACAGATACGCAGTATTTT | CASSQEYLAGTSTDTQYF
TRBJ2-7 | NA | TRBV7-8 | many | TGTGCCAGCAGCTCCCCCGATAGCTCCTACGAGCAGTACTTC | CASSSPDSSYEQYF
TRBJ2-7 | TRBD1 | TRBV7-3 | NA | TGTGCCAGCAGCTTAAGGGACAGAGCCTACGAGCAGTACTTC | CASSLRDRAYEQYF
TRBJ2-7 | TRBD1 | TRBV7-2 | once | TGTGCCAGCAGCTTAGTTTGGACAGGGGGATCCTACGAGCAGTACTTC | CASSLVWTGGSYEQYF
TRBJ2-3 | TRBD1 | TRBV19 | NA | TGTGCCAGTAGTCCTCTTCCGGGACAGGGGGCATTTACGCAGTATTTT | CASSPLPGQGAFTQYF
TRBJ1-1 | NA | TRBV5-1 | NA | TGCGCCAGCAGCTTGGTTCCAGGGGACACTGAAGCTTTCTTT | CASSLVPGDTEAFF
TRBJ1-5 | NA | TRBV4-3 | NA | TGCGCCAGCAGCCTACGGAGCAATCAGCCCCAGCATTTT | CASSLRSNQPQHF
TRBJ2-5 | TRBD1 | TRBV5-5 | NA | TGTGCCAGCAGCTTGGGAGCGGACAGGGCCGGAGAGACCCAGTACTTC | CASSLGADRAGETQYF
TRBJ1-5 | TRBD1 | TRBV23-1 | NA | TGCGCCAGCAGTCAACCCTTACAGGGGGCAAGGCAGCCCCAGCATTTT | CASSQPLQGARQPQHF
TRBJ1-4 | TRBD1 | TRBV7-6 | NA | TGTGCCAGCAGCCCCGGACAGGGGGCGCGTGAAAAACTGTTTTTT | CASSPGQGAREKLFF
TRBJ1-4 | NA | TRBV7-9 | NA | TGTGCCAGCAGCTTTTTCAGGAATGGTGGTTCCTCGGAAAAACTGTTTTTT | CASSFFRNGGSSEKLFF
TRBJ1-6 | NA | TRBV9 | NA | TGTGCCAGCAGCGAAAGGACAGAATCCTATAATTCACCCCTCCACTTT | CASSERTESYNSPLHF
TRBJ2-7 | NA | TRBV28 | NA | TGTGCCAGCAGTTTGCGGCCAACATTC | CASSLRPTF
TRBJ1-4 | NA | TRBV10-2 | once | TGCGCCAGCAGTGAGTACGGGGGGAATGAAAAACTGTTTTTT | CASSEYGGNEKLFF
TRBJ2-7 | TRBD1 | TRBV7-9 | NA | TGTGCCAGCAGCTTAGACAGGGGCTACGAGCAGTACTTC | CASSLDRGYEQYF